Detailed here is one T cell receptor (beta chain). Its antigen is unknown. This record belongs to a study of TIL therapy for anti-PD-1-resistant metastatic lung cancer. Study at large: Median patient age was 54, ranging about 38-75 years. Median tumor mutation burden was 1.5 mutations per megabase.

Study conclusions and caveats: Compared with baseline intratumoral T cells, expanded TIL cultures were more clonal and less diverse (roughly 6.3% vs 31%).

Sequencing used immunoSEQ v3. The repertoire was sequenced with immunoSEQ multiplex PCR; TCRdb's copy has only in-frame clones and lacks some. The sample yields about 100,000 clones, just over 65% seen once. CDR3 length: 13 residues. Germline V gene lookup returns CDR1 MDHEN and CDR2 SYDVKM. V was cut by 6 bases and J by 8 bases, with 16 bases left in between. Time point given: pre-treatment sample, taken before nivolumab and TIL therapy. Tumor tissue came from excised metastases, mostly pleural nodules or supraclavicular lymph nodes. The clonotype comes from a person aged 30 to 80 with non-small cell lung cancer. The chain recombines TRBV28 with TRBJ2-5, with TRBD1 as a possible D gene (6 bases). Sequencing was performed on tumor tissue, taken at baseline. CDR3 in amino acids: CASSPDSRGTQYF. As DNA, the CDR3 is TGTGCCAGCAGCCCGGACAGTAGGGGAACCCAGTACTTC.